This TCR beta chain is drawn from a study of blood T cell repertoires in COVID-19. At the level of the study: T cells, B-cell-depleted T cells, or PBMCs supplied cDNA or gDNA.

Libraries were prepared by immunoSEQ multiplex PCR; TCRdb keeps only in-frame clonotypes and omits some of them. The data contain 40,000 to 65,000 clones, approximately 84% of them singletons. V lost 3 bases, J lost 0 bases, and 8 bases lay in between. CDR1 and CDR2 from the germline V gene are MNHEY and SMNVEV (reference sequence). The CDR3 is 15 residues long. The chain uses TRBV27 and TRBJ1-4, with unresolved D. What was sequenced was peripheral blood. The sequence was obtained from a human donor with active or convalescent COVID-19. The donor label of this sample is uncertain. The CDR3 nucleotides read TGTGCCAGCAGTTTTCGCAGGTCAACTAATGAAAAACTGTTTTTT. Its translation is CASSFRRSTNEKLFF.